This T cell receptor beta chain was recorded in a study of shared clonotypes between healthy human individuals. About the research overall: CD8 memory received one plate per donor, CD8 naive two, CD4 memory three and CD4 naive three.

About this clone itself: This sample includes further DNA sequences coding for the same CDR3.

The material for each subset, its genomic DNA, was split evenly across several immunoSEQ plates. The repertoire was sequenced with immunoSEQ multiplex PCR; TCRdb's copy has only in-frame clones and lacks some. The table has approximately 2,300,000 clones, around 90% seen once. The sample was naive CD4+ T cells from PBMCs. Stated subset: CD45RA+ positively selected. The TCR was taken from a man between 18 and 29 years old in good health. Some clones in this sample may be carry-over from other donors' samples.

The CDR3 reads CASSLGGSYEQYF. The CDR3, as DNA: TGTGCCAGCAGTTTGGGGGGGTCCTACGAGCAGTACTTC. The V gene is TRBV27, the J gene TRBJ2-7; 7 bases align to TRBD2. This CDR3 contains 13 residues. J gave up 1 base and V 3 bases, and 0 bases lay outside the gene matches. Per germline, CDR1 MNHEY and CDR2 SMNVEV (reference sequence).